A selection of T cell receptor beta chains follows, all from one sample in a study of cytomegalovirus exposure and HLA in healthy donors. Clones were read by immunoSEQ multiplex PCR, and TCRdb kept only the in-frame ones, dropping some. In the table there are roughly 100,000 clones, around 85% of which are singletons. The sample was PBMCs. The receptors derive from a man aged 40-49 years in good health and CMV-seropositive. Each CDR3 is given with its conserved first and last residue. The D gene is left open where the match is weak. Size is omitted from some rows. Given values are once, few, many or a class for expanded clones.

size	V	D	J	CDR3	DNA
once	TRBV18	-	TRBJ1-1	CASSPTEDRPGRAFF	TGTGCCAGCTCACCCACAGAAGACAGGCCTGGCAGGGCTTTCTTT
-	TRBV10-3	-	TRBJ1-5	CAIKGPEGQPQHF	TGTGCCATCAAGGGCCCGGAGGGTCAGCCCCAGCATTTT
-	TRBV5-8	-	TRBJ1-5	CASSLASGKPQHF	TGTGCCAGCAGCTTGGCCTCGGGGAAGCCCCAGCATTTT
-	TRBV5-1	-	TRBJ2-3	CASSPVYRASTDTQYF	TGCGCCAGCAGTCCTGTCTACAGGGCAAGCACAGATACGCAGTATTTT
-	TRBV5-1	TRBD2	TRBJ2-1	CASSLREGLNNEQFF	TGCGCCAGCAGCCTAAGGGAGGGCCTTAACAATGAGCAGTTCTTC
-	TRBV7-8	TRBD1	TRBJ1-5	CASSSGTGGFQPQHF	TGTGCCAGCAGCTCCGGGACAGGGGGTTTTCAGCCCCAGCATTTT
-	TRBV5-1	TRBD2	TRBJ2-2	CASSPSGRASTGELFF	TGCGCCAGCAGCCCTAGCGGGAGGGCGAGCACCGGGGAGCTGTTTTTT
-	TRBV28	TRBD1	TRBJ2-7	CASSSRDRGHEQYF	TGTGCCAGCAGTTCTCGGGACAGGGGCCACGAGCAGTACTTC
-	TRBV23-1	TRBD2	TRBJ2-7	CAAGGGNSYEQYF	TGCGCCGCCGGGGGGGGAAACTCCTACGAGCAGTACTTC
-	TRBV7-9	-	TRBJ2-7	CASSPGSYYEQYF	TGTGCCAGCAGCCCCGGGTCCTATTACGAGCAGTACTTC
-	TRBV28	TRBD1	TRBJ2-7	CAIGTGDYEQYF	TGTGCCATCGGGACAGGGGACTACGAGCAGTACTTC
-	TRBV5-1	TRBD2	TRBJ2-7	CASSSGLAGQIYEQYF	TGCGCCAGCAGCAGTGGACTAGCGGGTCAAATCTACGAGCAGTACTTC
-	TRBV7-6	TRBD2	TRBJ2-7	CASPGGLADSYEQYF	TGTGCCAGTCCAGGGGGACTAGCGGACTCCTACGAGCAGTACTTC
-	TRBV10-3	TRBD2	TRBJ2-2	CAISTTSSLNTGELFF	TGTGCCATCAGCACGACTAGCTCCTTGAACACCGGGGAGCTGTTTTTT
-	TRBV11-1	-	TRBJ2-1	CASSSYDRIIPSYNEQFF	TGTGCCAGCAGCTCCTACGACAGAATTATTCCCTCCTACAATGAGCAGTTCTTC
-	TRBV2	TRBD2	TRBJ2-7	CASRLRVAGESSYEQYF	TGTGCCAGCAGATTAAGAGTCGCGGGAGAGAGCTCCTACGAGCAGTACTTC
-	TRBV7-6	TRBD2	TRBJ2-3	CASSLAGETDTQYF	TGTGCCAGCAGCCTAGCGGGAGAAACAGATACGCAGTATTTT
-	TRBV5-5	TRBD1	TRBJ2-3	CASRSPGTGERAQYF	TGTGCCAGCAGGTCTCCCGGGACAGGGGAAAGAGCGCAGTATTTT
-	TRBV27	TRBD2	TRBJ2-1	CASRASGHYNEQFF	TGTGCCAGCAGAGCTAGCGGCCACTACAATGAGCAGTTCTTC
-	TRBV7-2	-	TRBJ2-2	CASSLLGGSTGELFF	TGTGCCAGCAGCTTACTCGGAGGGTCCACCGGGGAGCTGTTTTTT
-	TRBV9	TRBD2	TRBJ2-5	CASSAGLAGGQETQYF	TGTGCCAGCAGCGCAGGACTAGCGGGGGGGCAAGAGACCCAGTACTTC
-	TRBV5-1	-	TRBJ2-7	CASSSLGAGAVYEQYF	TGCGCCAGCAGCTCCCTCGGTGCAGGGGCGGTTTACGAGCAGTACTTC
-	TRBV13	TRBD2	TRBJ2-1	CASSLGRGGFDEQFF	TGTGCCAGCAGCTTGGGGCGGGGGGGGTTCGATGAGCAGTTCTTC
-	TRBV5-1	TRBD1	TRBJ1-1	CASLSEGGMNTEAFF	TGCGCCAGCCTCTCAGAAGGGGGCATGAACACTGAAGCTTTCTTT
-	TRBV5-1	TRBD2	TRBJ2-1	CASSLTPLAGSYNEQFF	TGCGCCAGCAGCTTAACGCCCCTAGCGGGATCCTACAATGAGCAGTTCTTC
few	TRBV2	TRBD1	TRBJ1-6	CASPGGQGRNSPLHF	TGTGCCAGCCCTGGTGGACAGGGTCGGAATTCACCCCTCCACTTT
-	TRBV30	TRBD2	TRBJ2-2	CAWSAGTSGTGELFF	TGTGCCTGGAGTGCCGGGACTAGCGGAACCGGGGAGCTGTTTTTT
-	TRBV6-1	TRBD2	TRBJ2-7	CASSAPGTSGAQYF	TGTGCCAGCAGTGCTCCCGGGACTAGCGGGGCGCAGTACTTC
-	TRBV9	TRBD2	TRBJ2-1	CASSEPLSGGDYNEQFF	TGTGCCAGCAGTGAACCTCTTAGCGGGGGGGACTACAATGAGCAGTTCTTC